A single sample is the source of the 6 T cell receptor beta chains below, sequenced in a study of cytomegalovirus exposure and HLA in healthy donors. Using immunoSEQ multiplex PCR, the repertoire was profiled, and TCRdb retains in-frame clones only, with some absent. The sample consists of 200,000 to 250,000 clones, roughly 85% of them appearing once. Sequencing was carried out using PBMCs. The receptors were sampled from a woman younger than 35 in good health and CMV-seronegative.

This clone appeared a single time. The CDR3 bases are TGTGCCAGCTCGGGCAGGGGGACTGGAACCGGGGAGCTGTTTTTT. This translates into CASSGRGTGTGELFF. V and J are TRBV25-1 and TRBJ2-2; maybe TRBD1 (7 bases). CDR1 MGHDK and CDR2 SYGVNS come from the germline V gene. Trimming shortened V by 8 bases and J by 5 bases, and 18 bases separated the two germline ends. The CDR3 runs 15 residues.

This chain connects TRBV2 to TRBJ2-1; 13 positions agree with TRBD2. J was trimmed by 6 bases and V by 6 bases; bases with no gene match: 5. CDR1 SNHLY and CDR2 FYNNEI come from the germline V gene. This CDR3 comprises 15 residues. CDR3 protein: CASSPGLAGANEQFF. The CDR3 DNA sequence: TGTGCCAGCAGCCCCGGACTAGCGGGAGCCAATGAGCAGTTCTTC.

The chain's CDR3 is CASSLEGQGGRQPQHF. The CDR3 DNA follows: TGTGCCAGCAGCTTAGAGGGACAGGGTGGACGGCAGCCCCAGCATTTT. The chain combines TRBV11-2 with TRBJ1-5; 9 bases are shared with TRBD1. Germline CDR1 is SGHAT and CDR2 is FQNNGV. V shed 0 bases and J 7 bases; nucleotides not matched to a gene: 7. This CDR3 has 16 residues. The entire variable domain, with the rest obtained from reference TRBV11-2 and TRBJ1-5, is as follows: EAGVAQSPRYKIIEKRQSVAFWCNPISGHATLYWYQQILGQGPKLLIQFQNNGVVDDSQLPKDRFSAERLKGVDSTLKIQPAKLEDSAVYLCASSLEGQGGRQPQHFGDGTRLSIL.

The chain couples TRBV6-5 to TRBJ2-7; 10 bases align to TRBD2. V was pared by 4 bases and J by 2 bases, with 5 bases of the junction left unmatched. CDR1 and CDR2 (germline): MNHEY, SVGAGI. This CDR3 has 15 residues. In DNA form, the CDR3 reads TGTGCCAGCAGTTCGCGTCTAGCGGGAGCCTACGAGCAGTACTTC. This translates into CASSSRLAGAYEQYF.

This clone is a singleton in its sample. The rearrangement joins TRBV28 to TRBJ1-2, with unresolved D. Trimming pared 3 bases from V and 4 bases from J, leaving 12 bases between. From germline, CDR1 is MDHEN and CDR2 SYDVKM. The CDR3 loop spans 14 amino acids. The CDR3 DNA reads TGTGCCAGCAGTTTCCGGGCCCTCCTCTATGGCTACACCTTC. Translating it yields CASSFRALLYGYTF.

The DNA for the CDR3 is TGTGCCAGCAGCTTCCAACTAGCGGGGTACTCCTACGAGCAGTACTTC. Translated: CASSFQLAGYSYEQYF. The chain combines TRBV7-2 with TRBJ2-7, with 10 bases lining up with TRBD2. The CDR3 is 16 residues long. J gave up 0 bases and V 3 bases, and 5 bases lay outside the gene matches. Germline-derived CDR1 and CDR2 are SGHTA and FQGNSA. Complete variable domain (other parts from reference TRBV7-2 and TRBJ2-7): GAGVSQSPSNKVTEKGKDVELRCDPISGHTALYWYRQSLGQGLEFLIYFQGNSAPDKSGLPSDRFSAERTGGSVSTLTIQRTQQEDSAVYLCASSFQLAGYSYEQYFGPGTRLTVT.